A selection of T cell receptor beta chains follows, all from one sample in a study of T-cell reconstitution after alpha-beta-depleted transplantation in children. MiXCR was run by TCRdb on the PCR reads, yielding one entry per CDR3 protein. The table has 55,000 to 90,000 distinct CDR3 sequences, roughly 4.9% seen once. The sample was PBMCs, mostly from graft donor cells, taken 180 days after TCRalphabeta/CD19-depleted stem cell transplant. The source of these receptors is a boy under two years old who had a stem cell transplant for acute myeloid leukemia, so the T cells may come from the graft donor. CDR3s include the opening cysteine and the closing phenylalanine or tryptophan. D genes are given only for firm matches. The size field reads once, few, many, or a class for an expanded clone.

clone size	V gene	D gene	J gene	CDR3 protein	CDR3 DNA
many	TRBV5-1	TRBD1	TRBJ2-2	CASSLAEDRVPGELFF	TGCGCCAGCAGCTTGGCCGAGGACAGGGTACCCGGGGAGCTGTTTTTT
many	TRBV25-1	-	TRBJ1-1	CASSGLNTEAFF	TGTGCCAGCAGTGGGTTGAACACTGAAGCTTTCTTT
many	TRBV5-1	TRBD1	TRBJ1-1	CASSSNRGRAFF	TGCGCCAGCAGCTCCAACAGGGGAAGAGCTTTCTTT
many	TRBV12-3/TRBV12-4	-	TRBJ2-7	CASSLQAPEQYF	TGTGCCAGCAGCCTACAGGCCCCCGAGCAGTACTTC
many	TRBV7-8	-	TRBJ2-7	CASSSWLAPGGEQYF	TGTGCCAGCAGCTCCTGGTTGGCACCCGGCGGGGAGCAGTACTTC
many	TRBV4-3	TRBD1	TRBJ1-1	CASSQEQGLANTEAFF	TGCGCCAGCAGCCAAGAACAGGGGTTGGCGAACACTGAAGCTTTCTTT
many	TRBV7-7	TRBD2	TRBJ2-2	CASSLTSAANTGELFF	TGTGCCAGCAGCCTAACTAGCGCCGCGAACACCGGGGAGCTGTTTTTT
many	TRBV20-1	-	TRBJ1-2	CSARADRPNYGYTF	TGCAGTGCTAGAGCGGACAGACCGAACTATGGCTACACCTTC
many	TRBV5-1	TRBD2	TRBJ2-7	CASSLDLAGTYEQYF	TGCGCCAGCAGCTTGGATCTAGCGGGTACCTACGAGCAGTACTTC
many	TRBV7-9	TRBD2	TRBJ2-1	CASSPGLAYNEQFF	TGTGCCAGCAGCCCGGGACTAGCCTACAATGAGCAGTTCTTC
many	TRBV7-2	TRBD1	TRBJ2-2	CASSRPTGGAGELFF	TGTGCCAGCAGCCGCCCGACAGGGGGGGCCGGGGAGCTGTTTTTT
many	TRBV18	-	TRBJ1-1	CASSPLTVWRNTEAFF	TGTGCCAGCTCACCACTTACAGTCTGGAGGAACACTGAAGCTTTCTTT
many	TRBV28	-	TRBJ2-2	CASSSMTGELFF	TGTGCCAGCAGTTCGATGACCGGGGAGCTGTTTTTT
many	TRBV5-5	-	TRBJ2-2	CASSDGTWVTGELFF	TGTGCCAGCAGCGACGGGACTTGGGTGACCGGGGAGCTGTTTTTT
many	TRBV4-3	TRBD2	TRBJ2-1	CASSQDGGPTSGGHNEQFF	TGCGCCAGCAGCCAAGATGGGGGCCCGACTAGCGGGGGGCACAATGAGCAGTTCTTC
many	TRBV5-1	-	TRBJ2-5	CASTELAKGEETQYF	TGCGCCAGCACCGAGTTGGCCAAAGGTGAAGAGACCCAGTACTTC
many	TRBV5-5	TRBD1	TRBJ2-1	CASSLGTGAFNEQFF	TGTGCCAGCAGCTTGGGGACAGGGGCCTTCAATGAGCAGTTCTTC
many	TRBV29-1	TRBD1	TRBJ2-7	CSVTRQGESYEQYF	TGCAGCGTTACCCGACAGGGAGAATCCTACGAGCAGTACTTC
many	TRBV5-1	-	TRBJ1-3	CASSLEGSSKAGNTIYF	TGCGCCAGCAGCTTGGAAGGCTCCAGTAAGGCGGGAAACACCATATATTTT
many	TRBV20-1	TRBD2	TRBJ2-1	CSARNGLADNNEQFF	TGCAGTGCTAGAAACGGACTAGCGGACAACAATGAGCAGTTCTTC
many	TRBV21-1	-	TRBJ2-7	CASSKAPDTSYEQYF	TGTGCCAGCAGCAAAGCCCCGGACACTTCCTACGAGCAGTACTTC
many	TRBV7-2	TRBD2	TRBJ2-4	CASSPRLAGGWAAKNIQYF	TGTGCCAGCAGCCCCCGACTAGCGGGGGGGTGGGCGGCCAAAAACATTCAGTACTTC
many	TRBV29-1	-	TRBJ2-1	CSSAGSYNEQFF	TGCAGCTCAGCAGGCTCCTACAATGAGCAGTTCTTC
many	TRBV27	-	TRBJ1-1	CASSFLGDPGMRAFF	TGTGCCAGCAGTTTTCTGGGGGATCCGGGGATGAGAGCTTTCTTT
many	TRBV20-1	TRBD1	TRBJ1-1	CSASKGAGEAFF	TGCAGTGCTAGTAAGGGGGCCGGGGAAGCTTTCTTT
many	TRBV5-1	TRBD1	TRBJ2-5	CASSLDTGGETQYF	TGCGCCAGCAGCCTGGATACAGGGGGAGAGACCCAGTACTTC
many	TRBV5-1	TRBD1	TRBJ2-5	CASSVDRVQETQYF	TGCGCCAGCAGCGTAGACAGGGTCCAAGAGACCCAGTACTTC
many	TRBV3-2	-	TRBJ2-7	CASSPWDSYEQYF	TGTGCCAGCAGCCCCTGGGACAGTTACGAGCAGTACTTC
many	TRBV6-1	-	TRBJ2-5	CASTSPGLPETQYF	TGTGCCAGCACCTCGCCGGGGCTCCCGGAGACCCAGTACTTC
few	TRBV4-1	-	TRBJ2-5	CASSLSEGETQYF	TGCGCCAGCAGCCTTTCTGAGGGGGAGACCCAGTACTTC
many	TRBV11-2	-	TRBJ1-1	CASSLLKQNTEAFF	TGTGCCAGCAGCTTACTTAAGCAGAACACTGAAGCTTTCTTT
many	TRBV5-1	-	TRBJ2-3	CASSLGTTNTDTQYF	TGCGCCAGCAGCTTGGGGACTACCAACACAGATACGCAGTATTTT
many	TRBV6-2/TRBV6-3	-	TRBJ2-3	CASRPFSYDTQYF	TGTGCCAGCAGACCCTTCTCCTACGATACGCAGTATTTT
many	TRBV5-1	-	TRBJ2-3	CASSVPTDTQYF	TGCGCCAGCAGCGTCCCCACAGATACGCAGTATTTT
many	TRBV20-1	TRBD1	TRBJ1-6	CSAPRTGGGRSSYNSPLHF	TGCAGTGCCCCGAGGACAGGGGGCGGGAGGAGTTCCTATAATTCACCCCTCCACTTT
many	TRBV7-8	-	TRBJ1-5	CASSLAHWGSSSNQPQHF	TGTGCCAGCAGCTTAGCGCACTGGGGTTCTTCTAGCAATCAGCCCCAGCATTTT
many	TRBV1	-	TRBJ1-6	CTSSEGTAHNSPLHF	TGCACCAGCAGCGAAGGGACAGCTCATAATTCACCCCTCCACTTT